The 13 T cell receptor beta chains in this list originate from one sample, sequenced in a study of beta chain features in type 1 diabetes. Study findings and constraints: In all four CD4+ subsets, TCRB CDR3 length was significantly, moderately reduced in type 1 diabetes.

Expressed TCRB transcripts were sequenced because the isolated RNA had all been reverse transcribed beforehand. The data were produced by immunoSEQ multiplex PCR, yet TCRdb's version contains in-frame clones alone and is incomplete. This table holds approximately 27,000 clones, roughly 53% found once. Their antigen targets remain unknown. Sequenced input: stem cell memory CD4+ T cells from blood. The receptor set was obtained from a man younger than 40 with type 1 diabetes.

This clone has a handful of counts. The rearrangement joins TRBV5-6 to TRBJ2-7; TRBD2 agrees at 8 bases. This CDR3 is 13 amino acids long. V shed 4 bases, J shed 7 bases, and the junction held 7 bases outside the gene matches. Germline V gene data show CDR1 as SGHDT and CDR2 as YYEEEE. Here the CDR3 reads CASSPRASGEQYF. CDR3 nucleotides: TGTGCCAGCAGCCCCCGGGCTAGCGGGGAGCAGTACTTC.

This chain uses TRBV11-3 with TRBJ2-5, with TRBD2 identical over 7 bases. J was trimmed by 0 bases and V by 3 bases; bases with no gene match: 1. CDR3 length equals 14 residues. The germline V gene has CDR1 SGHNT and CDR2 YENEEA. The chain's CDR3 is CASSLGGYQETQYF. Written as DNA, the CDR3 is TGTGCCAGCAGCTTGGGGGGGTACCAAGAGACCCAGTACTTC.

By share, this clone counts as medium-sized (0.01 to 0.1%). This chain joins TRBV10-3 and TRBJ2-7; TRBD1 aligns across 8 bases. Germline assignment: CDR1 ENHRY and CDR2 SYGVKD. Trimming at V came to 11 bases and at J to 2 bases, leaving 8 bases not matched to a gene. This CDR3 contains 13 residues. CDR3 in DNA: TGTGCCGTCGCCGGGACAGGCGCCTACGAGCAGTACTTC. Translation: CAVAGTGAYEQYF.

The rearrangement links TRBV10-3 to TRBJ2-1, with a possible D match to TRBD1 (6 bases). From germline, CDR1 is ENHRY and CDR2 SYGVKD. V lost 6 bases and J lost 4, with 10 bases in between. The CDR3 contains 13 residues. CDR3: CAISGTLYNEQFF. The CDR3 nucleotides are TGTGCCATCAGCGGGACACTGTACAATGAGCAGTTCTTC.

This clone was counted once. The rearrangement uses TRBV6-6 and TRBJ2-7; the match to TRBD1 covers 8 bases. This CDR3 is 14 amino acids long. The germline CDR1 and CDR2 sequences are MNHNY and SVGAGI (reference sequence). V lost 4 bases, J lost 1 base, and 3 bases stayed unmatched. CDR3 in amino acids: CASSSTGGSYEQYF. In DNA form, the CDR3 reads TGTGCCAGCAGTTCCACAGGGGGGTCCTACGAGCAGTACTTC.

The chain joins TRBV13 to TRBJ2-7, with 8 bases lining up with TRBD2. The germline gives CDR1 PRHDT, CDR2 FYEKMQ (reference sequence). CDR3 length: 13 residues. Unmatched junction bases numbered 1, after V lost 4 bases and J lost 2 bases. The CDR3 nucleotides are TGTGCCAGCAGCTGGGGACTAGCCTACGAGCAGTACTTC. Its protein is CASSWGLAYEQYF.

This chain joins TRBV4-1 and TRBJ1-6; the match to TRBD1 covers 7 bases. CDR1 and CDR2 (germline): MGHRA, YSYEKL. The CDR3 is 14 amino acids. Losses at the gene ends were 7 bases for V and 6 bases for J; bases not matched to a gene: 6. As DNA, the CDR3 is TGCGCCAGCACCCCAGGGGGAGTTAATTCACCCCTCCACTTT. It is translated as CASTPGGVNSPLHF.

This sequence joins TRBV6-1 and TRBJ1-2; TRBD1 might be the D (5 bases). The CDR3 is made up of 12 amino acids. CDR1 MNHNS and CDR2 SASEGT come from the germline V gene. V lost 3 bases to trimming and J lost 7 bases, with 9 bases between them. Written as DNA, the CDR3 is TGTGCCAGCAGTGAGGGGGGTCGTGGCTACACCTTC. It translates to CASSEGGRGYTF.

This clone is judged medium-sized (0.01 to 0.1%). V usage is TRBV6-6 and J usage is TRBJ2-5; the match to TRBD2 covers 7 bases. The germline V gene encodes CDR1 MNHNY and CDR2 SVGAGI (reference sequence). This CDR3 is built from 14 residues. V was pared by 0 bases and J by 5 bases, with 3 bases of the junction left unmatched. The CDR3 spells CASSYSFGRETQYF. In DNA, the CDR3 is TGTGCCAGCAGTTACTCTTTCGGGAGGGAGACCCAGTACTTC.

The chain couples TRBV2 to TRBJ2-6, with a possible D match to TRBD1 (6 bases). Per the germline V gene, CDR1 is SNHLY and CDR2 is FYNNEI. The CDR3 extends over 15 amino acids. V was pared by 5 bases and J by 2 bases, with 10 bases between. This chain's CDR3 is CASSLGAPGANVLTF. The CDR3, as DNA: TGTGCCAGCAGTCTGGGGGCGCCTGGGGCCAACGTCCTGACTTTC.

V is TRBV6-1 and J is TRBJ2-4, with TRBD1 as a possible D gene (6 bases). The V end lost 8 bases, the J end lost 3 bases, and 17 bases lay between the germline ends. Germline CDR1 is MNHNS and CDR2 is SASEGT. The length of the CDR3 is 15 residues. The CDR3, as DNA: TGTGCCAGCGGGCCGAATGCACAGGGCAAAAACATTCAGTACTTC. It encodes CASGPNAQGKNIQYF.

The V gene is TRBV6-1, the J gene TRBJ1-2, with 8 bases that match TRBD1. V lost 5 bases, J lost 4 bases, and 6 bases stayed unmatched. The CDR3 covers 14 residues. CDR1 is MNHNS, CDR2 SASEGT, per germline. The CDR3 sequence is CASSLGQGSYGYTF. The CDR3 nucleotides are TGTGCCAGCAGTTTAGGACAGGGCTCCTATGGCTACACCTTC.

The CDR3 is CASSLAGGSTEAFF. The CDR3 bases are TGTGCCAGCAGCTTAGCAGGGGGCAGCACTGAAGCTTTCTTT. The chain has TRBV7-2 and TRBJ1-1, with 7 positions matching TRBD1. Trimming at V came to 0 bases and at J to 4 bases, leaving 2 bases not matched to a gene. CDR3 length: 14 amino acids. The germline V gene has CDR1 SGHTA and CDR2 FQGNSA.